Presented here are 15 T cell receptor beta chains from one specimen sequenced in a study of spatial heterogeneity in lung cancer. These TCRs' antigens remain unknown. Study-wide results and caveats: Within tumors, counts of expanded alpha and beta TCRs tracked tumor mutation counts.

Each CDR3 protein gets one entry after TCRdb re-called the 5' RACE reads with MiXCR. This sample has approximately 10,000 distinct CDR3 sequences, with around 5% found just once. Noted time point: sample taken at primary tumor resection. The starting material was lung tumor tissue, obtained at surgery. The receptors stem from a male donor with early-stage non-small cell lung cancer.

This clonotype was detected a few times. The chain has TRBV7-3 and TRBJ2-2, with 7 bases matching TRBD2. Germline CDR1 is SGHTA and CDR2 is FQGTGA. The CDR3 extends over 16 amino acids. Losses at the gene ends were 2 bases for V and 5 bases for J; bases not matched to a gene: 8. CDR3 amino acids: CASSLLATSSTGELFF. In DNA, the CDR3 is TGTGCCAGCAGCTTACTTGCGACTAGCTCTACCGGGGAGCTGTTTTTT.

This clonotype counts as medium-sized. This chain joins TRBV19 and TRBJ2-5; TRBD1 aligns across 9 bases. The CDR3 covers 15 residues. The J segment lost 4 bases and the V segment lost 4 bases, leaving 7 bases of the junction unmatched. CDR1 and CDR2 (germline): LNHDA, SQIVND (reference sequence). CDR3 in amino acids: CASSSGQGSRETQYF. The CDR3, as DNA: TGTGCCAGTAGTAGCGGACAGGGGTCTCGAGAGACCCAGTACTTC. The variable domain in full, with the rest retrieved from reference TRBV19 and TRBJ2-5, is DGGITQSPKYLFRKEGQNVTLSCEQNLNHDAMYWYRQDPGQGLRLIYYSQIVNDFQKGDIAEGYSVSREKKESFPLTVTSAQKNPTAFYLCASSSGQGSRETQYFGPGTRLLVL.

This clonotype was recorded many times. CDR3 coding DNA: TGTGCCAGCAGCTTACGAGAGACCGGGGAGCTGTTTTTT. Translated, it gives CASSLRETGELFF. The rearrangement uses TRBV7-9 and TRBJ2-2; D not certain. V was cut by 2 bases and J by 5 bases, with 6 bases left in between. Germline lookup yields CDR1 SEHNR and CDR2 FQNEAQ (reference sequence). The CDR3 contains 13 residues. Full variable domain (rest looked up from reference TRBV7-9 and TRBJ2-2): DTGVSQNPRHKITKRGQNVTFRCDPISEHNRLYWYRQTLGQGPEFLTYFQNEAQLEKSRLLSDRFSAERPKGSFSTLEIQRTEQGDSAMYLCASSLRETGELFFGEGSRLTVL.

CDR3 in DNA: TGTGCCAGCAGGCCCGTGGGGAGCTCCTACAATGAGCAGTTCTTC. Its translation: CASRPVGSSYNEQFF. The chain joins TRBV3-1 to TRBJ2-1, with D perhaps matching TRBD2 (5 bases). The CDR3 sequence is 15 residues long. The germline gives CDR1 LGHDT, CDR2 YNNKEL (reference sequence). The V gene lost 6 bases and the J gene lost 0 bases, with 12 bases spanning the gap.

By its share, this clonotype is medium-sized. The CDR3 DNA reads as TGTGCCAGCAGTTATAGCTGGGGGGCAGGTGGTGAGCAGTTCTTC. This gives the protein CASSYSWGAGGEQFF. The chain recombines TRBV9 with TRBJ2-1, with D perhaps given as TRBD1 or TRBD2 (6 bases each). The V end was cut by 5 bases, the J end by 9 bases, with 21 bases between. Germline V CDR1 and CDR2: SGDLS, YYNGEE. The CDR3 sequence is 15 residues long.

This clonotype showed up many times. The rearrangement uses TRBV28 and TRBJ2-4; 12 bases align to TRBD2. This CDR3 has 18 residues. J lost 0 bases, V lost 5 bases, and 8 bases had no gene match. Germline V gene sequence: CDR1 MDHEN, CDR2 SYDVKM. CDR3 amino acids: CASSDPGLAGLAKNIQYF. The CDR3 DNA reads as TGTGCCAGCAGTGACCCTGGACTAGCGGGGCTAGCCAAAAACATTCAGTACTTC. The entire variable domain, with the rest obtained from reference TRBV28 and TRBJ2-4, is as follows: DVKVTQSSRYLVKRTGEKVFLECVQDMDHENMFWYRQDPGLGLRLIYFSYDVKMKEKGDIPEGYSVSREKKERFSLILESASTNQTSMYLCASSDPGLAGLAKNIQYFGAGTRLSVL.

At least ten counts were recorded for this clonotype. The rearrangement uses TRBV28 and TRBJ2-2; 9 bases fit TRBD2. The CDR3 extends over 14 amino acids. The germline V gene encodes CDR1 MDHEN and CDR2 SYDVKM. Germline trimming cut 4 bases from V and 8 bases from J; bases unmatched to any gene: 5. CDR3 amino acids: CASSWLAGTGELFF. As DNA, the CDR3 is TGTGCCAGCAGTTGGCTAGCGGGGACGGGGGAGCTGTTTTTT. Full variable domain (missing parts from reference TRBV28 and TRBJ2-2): DVKVTQSSRYLVKRTGEKVFLECVQDMDHENMFWYRQDPGLGLRLIYFSYDVKMKEKGDIPEGYSVSREKKERFSLILESASTNQTSMYLCASSWLAGTGELFFGEGSRLTVL.

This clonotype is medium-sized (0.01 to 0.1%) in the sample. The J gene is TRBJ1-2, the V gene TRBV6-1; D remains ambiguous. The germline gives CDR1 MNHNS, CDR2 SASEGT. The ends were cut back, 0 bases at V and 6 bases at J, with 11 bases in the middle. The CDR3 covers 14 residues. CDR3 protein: CASSEAFGLNGYTF. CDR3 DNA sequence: TGTGCCAGCAGTGAAGCATTCGGTCTCAATGGCTACACCTTC.

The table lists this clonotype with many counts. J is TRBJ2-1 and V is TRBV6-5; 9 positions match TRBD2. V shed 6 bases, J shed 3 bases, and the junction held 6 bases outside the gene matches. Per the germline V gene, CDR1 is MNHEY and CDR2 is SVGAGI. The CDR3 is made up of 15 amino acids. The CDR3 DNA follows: TGTGCCAGCAGAGTATGGACTAGCGACTACAATGAGCAGTTCTTC. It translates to CASRVWTSDYNEQFF.

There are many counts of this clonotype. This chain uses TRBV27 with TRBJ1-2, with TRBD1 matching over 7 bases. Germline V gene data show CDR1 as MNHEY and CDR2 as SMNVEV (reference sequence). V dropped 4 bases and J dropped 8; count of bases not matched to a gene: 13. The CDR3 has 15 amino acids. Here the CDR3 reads CASSSLAGTVSGYTF. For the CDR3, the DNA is TGTGCCAGCAGTTCCCTCGCCGGGACAGTAAGCGGCTACACCTTC.

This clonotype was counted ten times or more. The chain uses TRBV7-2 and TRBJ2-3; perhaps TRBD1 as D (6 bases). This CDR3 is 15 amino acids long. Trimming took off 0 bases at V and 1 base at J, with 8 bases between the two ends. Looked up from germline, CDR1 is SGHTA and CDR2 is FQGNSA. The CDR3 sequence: CASSLARGGTDTQYF. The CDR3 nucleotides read TGTGCCAGCAGCTTAGCCAGGGGTGGCACAGATACGCAGTATTTT.

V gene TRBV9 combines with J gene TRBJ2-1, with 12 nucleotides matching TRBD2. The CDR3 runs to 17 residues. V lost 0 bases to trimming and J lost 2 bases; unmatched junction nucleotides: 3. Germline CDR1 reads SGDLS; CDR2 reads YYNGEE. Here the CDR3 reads CASSVASGGAPYNEQFF. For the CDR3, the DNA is TGTGCCAGCAGCGTAGCTAGCGGGGGGGCCCCCTACAATGAGCAGTTCTTC.

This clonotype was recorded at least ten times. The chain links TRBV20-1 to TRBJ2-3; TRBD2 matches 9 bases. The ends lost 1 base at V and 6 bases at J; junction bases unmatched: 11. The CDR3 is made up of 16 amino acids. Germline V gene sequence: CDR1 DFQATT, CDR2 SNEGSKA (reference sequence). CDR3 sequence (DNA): TGCAGTGCTAGAGCCCTTTTAGCGGGAGATCCGGATACGCAGTATTTT. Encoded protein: CSARALLAGDPDTQYF.

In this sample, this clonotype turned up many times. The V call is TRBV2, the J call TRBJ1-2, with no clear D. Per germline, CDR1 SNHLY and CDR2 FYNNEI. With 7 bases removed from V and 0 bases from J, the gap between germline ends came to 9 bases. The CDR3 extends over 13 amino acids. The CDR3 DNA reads TGTGCCAGCATTGGTGGAGCTAACTATGGCTACACCTTC. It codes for CASIGGANYGYTF. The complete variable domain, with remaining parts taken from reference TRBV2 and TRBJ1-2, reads EPEVTQTPSHQVTQMGQEVILRCVPISNHLYFYWYRQILGQKVEFLVSFYNNEISEKSEIFDDQFSVERPDGSNFTLKIRSTKLEDSAMYFCASIGGANYGYTFGSGTRLTVV.

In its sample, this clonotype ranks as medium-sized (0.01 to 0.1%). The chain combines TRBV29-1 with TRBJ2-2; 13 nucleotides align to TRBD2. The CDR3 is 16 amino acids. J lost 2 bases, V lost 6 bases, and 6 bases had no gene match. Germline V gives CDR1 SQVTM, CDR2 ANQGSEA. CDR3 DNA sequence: TGCAGCGTCTCGACTAGCGGGGGGCGAAACACCGGGGAGCTGTTTTTT. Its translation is CSVSTSGGRNTGELFF.